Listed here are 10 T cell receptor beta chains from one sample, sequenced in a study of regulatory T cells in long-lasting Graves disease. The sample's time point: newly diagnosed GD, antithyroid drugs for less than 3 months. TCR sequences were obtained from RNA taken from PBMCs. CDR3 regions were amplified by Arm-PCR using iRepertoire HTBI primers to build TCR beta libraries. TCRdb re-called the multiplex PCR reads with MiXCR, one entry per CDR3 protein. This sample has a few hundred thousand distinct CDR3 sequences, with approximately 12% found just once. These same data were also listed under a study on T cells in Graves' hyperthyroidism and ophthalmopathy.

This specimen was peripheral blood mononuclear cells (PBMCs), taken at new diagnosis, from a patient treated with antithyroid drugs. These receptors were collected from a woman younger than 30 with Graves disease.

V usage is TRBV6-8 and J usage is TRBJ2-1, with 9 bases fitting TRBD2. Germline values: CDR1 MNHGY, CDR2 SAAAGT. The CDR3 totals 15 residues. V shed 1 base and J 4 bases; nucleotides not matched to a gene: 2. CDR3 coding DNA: TGTGCCAGCAGTTACTTTGCGGGGGGGTACAATGAGCAGTTCTTC. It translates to CASSYFAGGYNEQFF.

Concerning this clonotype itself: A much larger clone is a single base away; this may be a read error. CDR3 DNA: TGTGCCAGCAGCGTAAACGCTGAAGCTTTCTTT. Amino acid sequence: CASSVNAEAFF. V usage is TRBV7-2 and J usage is TRBJ1-1; no definite D call. This CDR3 is 11 amino acids long. V lost 5 bases and J 6 bases, leaving 7 bases between the germline ends. Germline V gene sequence: CDR1 SGHTA, CDR2 FQGNSA.

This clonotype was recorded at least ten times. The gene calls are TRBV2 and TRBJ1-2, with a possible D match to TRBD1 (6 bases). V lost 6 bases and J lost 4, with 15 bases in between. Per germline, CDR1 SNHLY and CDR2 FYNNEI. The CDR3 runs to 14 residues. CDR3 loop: CASRYRAGSYGYTF. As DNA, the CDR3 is TGTGCCAGCAGGTACAGGGCGGGGAGCTATGGCTACACCTTC.

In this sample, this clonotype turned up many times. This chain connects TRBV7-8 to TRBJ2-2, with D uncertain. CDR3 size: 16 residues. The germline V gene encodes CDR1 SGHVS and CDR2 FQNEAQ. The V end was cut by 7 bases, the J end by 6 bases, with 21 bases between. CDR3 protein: CASTLLAVPPSGELFF. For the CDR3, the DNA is TGTGCCAGCACCCTCCTGGCGGTGCCCCCGTCCGGGGAGCTGTTTTTT.

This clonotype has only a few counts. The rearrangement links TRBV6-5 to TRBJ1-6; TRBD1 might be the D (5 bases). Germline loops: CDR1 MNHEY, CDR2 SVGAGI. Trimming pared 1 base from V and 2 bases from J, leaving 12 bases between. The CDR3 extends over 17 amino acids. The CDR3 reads CASSYFGGSAYNSPLHF. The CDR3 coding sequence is TGTGCCAGCAGTTACTTCGGGGGTTCAGCCTATAATTCACCCCTCCACTTT.

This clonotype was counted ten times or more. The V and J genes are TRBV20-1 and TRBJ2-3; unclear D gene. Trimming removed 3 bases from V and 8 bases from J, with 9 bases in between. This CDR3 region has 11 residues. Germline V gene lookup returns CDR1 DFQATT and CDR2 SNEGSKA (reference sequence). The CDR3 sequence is CSASAGITQYF. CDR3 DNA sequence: TGCAGTGCTAGTGCTGGGATTACGCAGTATTTT.

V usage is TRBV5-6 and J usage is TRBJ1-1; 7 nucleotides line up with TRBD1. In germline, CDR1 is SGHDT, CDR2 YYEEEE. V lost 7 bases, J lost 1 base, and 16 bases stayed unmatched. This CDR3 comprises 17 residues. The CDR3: CASVQIGRRGPNTEAFF. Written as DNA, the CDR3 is TGTGCCAGCGTACAGATCGGGAGGAGGGGGCCGAACACTGAAGCTTTCTTT.

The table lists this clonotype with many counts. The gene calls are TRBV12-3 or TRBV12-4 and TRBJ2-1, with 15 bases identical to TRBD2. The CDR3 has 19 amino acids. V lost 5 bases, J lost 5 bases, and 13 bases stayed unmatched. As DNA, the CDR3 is TGTGCCAGCAGTCCCCCCCGGACTAGCGGGAGGGAGGTCGACAATGAGCAGTTCTTC. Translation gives CASSPPRTSGREVDNEQFF.

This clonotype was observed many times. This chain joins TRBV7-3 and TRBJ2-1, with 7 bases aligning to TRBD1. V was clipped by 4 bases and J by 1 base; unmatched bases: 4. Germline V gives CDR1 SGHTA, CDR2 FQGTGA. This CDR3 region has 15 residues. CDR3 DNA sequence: TGTGCCAGCAGCTCGGGGACAGCATCCTACAATGAGCAGTTCTTC. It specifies CASSSGTASYNEQFF.

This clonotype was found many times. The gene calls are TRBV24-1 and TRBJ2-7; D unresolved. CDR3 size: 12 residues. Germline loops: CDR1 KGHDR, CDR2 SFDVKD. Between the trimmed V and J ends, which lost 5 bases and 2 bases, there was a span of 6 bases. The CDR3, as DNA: TGTGCCACCAGTGGAGATACCTACGAGCAGTACTTC. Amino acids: CATSGDTYEQYF.